Following are 3 T cell receptor beta chains from one sample sequenced in a study of T cells after yellow fever vaccination. TCRdb ran MiXCR on the 5' RACE reads and lists one entry per CDR3 protein. The profile shows 250,000 or so distinct CDR3 sequences, over 6.5% of them singletons. Specimen: CD4+ T cells sorted from PBMCs, collected on the day of the yellow fever booster vaccination. These receptors all stem from a man aged 30-40 years who received the YFV17D yellow fever vaccine.

V is TRBV11-3 and J is TRBJ2-3; D remains ambiguous. Germline CDR1 and CDR2: SGHNT and YENEEA. This CDR3 spans 12 amino acids. Trimming removed 4 bases at V and 7 bases at J, with 9 bases between. For the CDR3, the DNA is TGTGCCAGCAGCTCCCCAATGAATACGCAGTATTTT. Its protein product is CASSSPMNTQYF.

This clonotype has a handful of counts. This chain uses TRBV25-1 with TRBJ2-3; D is uncertain. CDR3 length equals 16 residues. Germline V gene sequence: CDR1 MGHDK, CDR2 SYGVNS. Between the trimmed V and J ends, which lost 4 bases and 0 bases, there was a span of 14 bases. The CDR3 protein is CASSVPLDPSTDTQYF. CDR3 DNA sequence: TGTGCCAGCAGTGTGCCTCTAGACCCTAGCACAGATACGCAGTATTTT.

This clonotype was found many times. This chain connects TRBV20-1 to TRBJ2-1, with TRBD2 matching 8 bases. The germline V gene encodes CDR1 DFQATT and CDR2 SNEGSKA (reference sequence). With 3 bases clipped from V and 5 bases from J, the junction kept 9 bases outside the gene matches. The CDR3 totals 15 residues. The DNA of the CDR3 is TGCAGTGCTAGGTCAGCGGGAGTGGCCCACAATGAGCAGTTCTTC. This gives the protein CSARSAGVAHNEQFF.